These 20 T cell receptor beta chains were all obtained from the same sample, sequenced in a study of regulatory T cells in long-lasting Graves disease. The time point denotes: persistent/refractory GD, antithyroid drugs over 5 years with positive TRAb. PBMC-extracted RNA yielded the TCR library. Arm-PCR of CDR3 regions and iRepertoire HTBI primers were the basis on which TCR beta libraries were built. TCRdb reanalysed the multiplex PCR reads using MiXCR and keeps one entry per CDR3 protein. In the table there are 450,000 or so distinct CDR3 sequences, around 20% of which are singletons. Source: peripheral blood mononuclear cells (PBMCs), taken when the disease was refractory, from a patient treated with antithyroid drugs. These receptors were taken from a female donor with Graves disease.

The V gene is TRBV7-9, the J gene TRBJ2-7; 8 nucleotides line up with TRBD1. Germline trimming cut 3 bases from V and 4 bases from J; bases unmatched to any gene: 14. This CDR3 has 17 amino acids. Germline V gives CDR1 SEHNR, CDR2 FQNEAQ (reference sequence). The CDR3 bases are TGTGCCAGCAGCTTGTTTTTTTCCGGGACAGGTAGTTACGAGCAGTACTTC. It specifies CASSLFFSGTGSYEQYF.

The chain is built from TRBV6-1 and TRBJ1-4; D ambiguous. The CDR3 is made up of 14 amino acids. Trimming cost V 5 bases and J 8 bases, with 15 bases left between them. Germline assignment: CDR1 MNHNS and CDR2 SASEGT. The CDR3 is CASSLRAWAEKLFF. The CDR3 coding sequence is TGTGCCAGCAGTCTCCGAGCGTGGGCCGAAAAACTGTTTTTT.

This clonotype was picked up many times. The CDR3 loop reads CASSVSGTGELFF. The CDR3, as DNA: TGTGCCAGCAGCGTTAGCGGGACCGGGGAGCTGTTTTTT. The chain couples TRBV7-2 to TRBJ2-2; 7 bases map to TRBD2. This CDR3 is built from 13 residues. V trimming: 5 bases; J trimming: 5 bases; junction bases outside the gene matches: 2. The germline V gene encodes CDR1 SGHTA and CDR2 FQGNSA.

The chain joins TRBV6-1 to TRBJ2-7; 9 bases are a match to TRBD2. Germline-derived CDR1 and CDR2 are MNHNS and SASEGT. The CDR3 is 14 amino acids. Trimming at V came to 8 bases and at J to 1 base, leaving 6 bases not matched to a gene. The CDR3 DNA is TGTGCCAGCGGTAGCGGGAGTTGGTCCTACGAGCAGTACTTC. It codes for CASGSGSWSYEQYF.

This clonotype was seen more than once but under ten times. The V gene is TRBV6-5, the J gene TRBJ1-1, with TRBD1 matching over 9 bases. CDR1 and CDR2 (germline): MNHEY, SVGAGI. J lost 3 bases, V lost 4 bases, and 3 bases had no gene match. The CDR3 has 14 amino acids. CDR3: CASSSWTGDTEAFF. The DNA for the CDR3 is TGTGCCAGCAGTTCGTGGACAGGGGACACTGAAGCTTTCTTT.

At least ten counts were recorded for this clonotype. The gene calls are TRBV11-2 and TRBJ2-7, with 7 bases aligning to TRBD1. With 2 bases clipped from V and 11 bases from J, the junction kept 15 bases outside the gene matches. The CDR3 is 15 residues long. Germline-derived CDR1 and CDR2 are SGHAT and FQNNGV. The CDR3 here is CASSLPLRDRYGEYF. Written as DNA, the CDR3 is TGTGCCAGCAGCTTACCGCTACGGGACAGATACGGGGAGTACTTC.

Turning to this clonotype: This clone may be a read error of a much larger clone one base away. The chain combines TRBV7-2 with TRBJ1-1, with TRBD1 as a possible D gene (5 bases). The V end was cut by 6 bases, the J end by 10 bases, with 18 bases between. The CDR3 runs to 13 residues. Germline V gives CDR1 SGHTA, CDR2 FQGNSA. Here the CDR3 DNA reads TGTGCCAGCAGTCCCGACAGTAGCATCCGAGCTTTCTTT. As protein: CASSPDSSIRAFF.

This clonotype was seen a handful of times. This sequence joins TRBV20-1 and TRBJ2-5, with D uncertain. V was clipped by 5 bases and J by 1 base, with 11 bases between them. The CDR3 has 13 residues. Per germline, CDR1 DFQATT and CDR2 SNEGSKA (reference sequence). CDR3 region: CSAPPDRQETQYF. The CDR3 region has the DNA TGCAGTGCTCCCCCCGACCGCCAAGAGACCCAGTACTTC.

This clonotype showed up many times. This chain joins TRBV2 and TRBJ2-7, with D perhaps matching TRBD1 or TRBD2 (6 bases each). Trimming removed 5 bases at V and 1 base at J, with 12 bases between. The CDR3 runs to 14 residues. Germline V gives CDR1 SNHLY, CDR2 FYNNEI. The CDR3 protein is CASSSRRGSYEQYF. The CDR3 DNA follows: TGTGCCAGCAGTAGCAGGAGGGGGTCCTACGAGCAGTACTTC.

This clonotype was seen repeatedly, ten times or more. The chain carries TRBV28 and TRBJ1-5; possibly TRBD1 for D (6 bases). Germline-derived CDR1 and CDR2 are MDHEN and SYDVKM. The CDR3 has 17 amino acids. V was clipped by 0 bases and J by 1 base, with 13 bases between them. The CDR3 sequence: CASSLWVGRGSNQPQHF. The CDR3 nucleotides are TGTGCCAGCAGTTTATGGGTGGGCAGGGGAAGCAATCAGCCCCAGCATTTT. Complete variable domain (other parts from reference TRBV28 and TRBJ1-5): DVKVTQSSRYLVKRTGEKVFLECVQDMDHENMFWYRQDPGLGLRLIYFSYDVKMKEKGDIPEGYSVSREKKERFSLILESASTNQTSMYLCASSLWVGRGSNQPQHFGDGTRLSIL.

This rearrangement joins TRBV5-1 to TRBJ1-4; the D gene is possibly TRBD1 (6 bases). Trimming cost V 0 bases and J 7 bases, with 16 bases left between them. The CDR3 length is 16 residues. Germline CDR1 reads SGHRS; CDR2 reads YFSETQ. The CDR3 sequence: CASSLGSGAPGEKLFF. Here the CDR3 DNA reads TGCGCCAGCAGCTTGGGGTCGGGGGCTCCGGGTGAAAAACTGTTTTTT.

This clonotype occurred many times. The chain employs TRBV27 and TRBJ2-7; TRBD2 agrees at 13 bases. Germline V gene sequence: CDR1 MNHEY, CDR2 SMNVEV (reference sequence). The CDR3 is 15 amino acids. J was trimmed by 6 bases and V by 6 bases; bases with no gene match: 8. The CDR3 loop reads CASSPGTSGKVEQYF. DNA for the CDR3: TGTGCCAGCAGCCCCGGGACTAGCGGGAAAGTCGAGCAGTACTTC.

This clonotype was counted many times. The CDR3 coding sequence is TGTGCCAGCAGTGCGACAGGGATTGGGACCGGGGAGCTGTTTTTT. Protein product: CASSATGIGTGELFF. This chain joins TRBV12-3 or TRBV12-4 and TRBJ2-2; 7 nucleotides line up with TRBD1. Trimming cost V 5 bases and J 5 bases; bases outside gene matches: 8. CDR3 size: 15 residues.

This clonotype was recorded at least ten times. The chain carries TRBV28 and TRBJ2-5; TRBD1 aligns across 8 bases. The CDR3 is 16 amino acids. J gave up 5 bases and V 2 bases, and 10 bases lay outside the gene matches. Germline V lookup: CDR1 MDHEN, CDR2 SYDVKM. The chain's CDR3 is CASSLSGQGALETQYF. The CDR3 nucleotides read TGTGCCAGCAGTTTAAGTGGGCAGGGGGCTTTGGAGACCCAGTACTTC.

This clonotype was observed a few times. The gene calls are TRBV27 and TRBJ2-6, with D possibly TRBD2 on 5 matching bases. V lost 3 bases and J lost 0, with 9 bases in between. CDR3 length: 16 residues. Germline lookup yields CDR1 MNHEY and CDR2 SMNVEV (reference sequence). The CDR3 coding sequence is TGTGCCAGCAGTTTTGGGAGTATCTCTGGGGCCAACGTCCTGACTTTC. This encodes CASSFGSISGANVLTF. The complete variable domain, with remaining parts taken from reference TRBV27 and TRBJ2-6, reads EAQVTQNPRYLITVTGKKLTVTCSQNMNHEYMSWYRQDPGLGLRQIYYSMNVEVTDKGDVPEGYKVSRKEKRNFPLILESPSPNQTSLYFCASSFGSISGANVLTFGAGSRLTVL.

The chain uses TRBV12-3 or TRBV12-4 and TRBJ2-2; 7 bases are shared with TRBD1. The CDR3 covers 15 residues. J was trimmed by 5 bases and V by 5 bases; bases with no gene match: 8. CDR3 sequence reads: CASSQDRPGTGELFF. The DNA of the CDR3 is TGTGCCAGCAGTCAGGACAGGCCGGGAACCGGGGAGCTGTTTTTT.

The J gene is TRBJ2-6, the V gene TRBV6-1; no clear D gene. Germline V gene data show CDR1 as MNHNS and CDR2 as SASEGT. The CDR3 consists of 17 residues. Trimming shortened V by 6 bases and J by 4 bases, and 19 bases separated the two germline ends. The CDR3 sequence is CASSRTPGLAGANVLTF. CDR3 DNA: TGTGCCAGCAGCCGGACCCCCGGTTTGGCAGGGGCCAACGTCCTGACTTTC.

This clonotype was seen only a few times. V usage is TRBV29-1 and J usage is TRBJ1-3; no clear D. CDR1 is SQVTM, CDR2 ANQGSEA, per germline. Trimming cost V 5 bases and J 7 bases, with 12 bases left between them. This CDR3 spans 12 amino acids. The CDR3 DNA reads as TGCAGCGTTCAAGGTTCCCTCAACACCATATATTTT. Translated, it gives CSVQGSLNTIYF.

The rearrangement joins TRBV29-1 to TRBJ2-7; D is ambiguous. Germline assignment: CDR1 SQVTM and CDR2 ANQGSEA. The CDR3 has 12 amino acids. V was shortened by 5 bases and J by 2 bases, with 10 bases between the two germline ends. DNA for the CDR3: TGCAGCGTTTTAACACCTGCCTACGAGCAGTACTTC. Protein product: CSVLTPAYEQYF.

At least ten counts were recorded for this clonotype. The chain couples TRBV30 to TRBJ2-7; D perhaps matches TRBD2 (7 bases). The ends were cut back, 0 bases at V and 6 bases at J, with 15 bases in the middle. Germline CDR1 reads GTSNPN; CDR2 reads SVGIG (reference sequence). This CDR3 region has 14 residues. This CDR3 reads CAWSVGGGPSEQYF. CDR3 DNA: TGTGCCTGGAGTGTTGGGGGGGGCCCTAGCGAGCAGTACTTC. The full variable domain, completed using reference TRBV30 and TRBJ2-7, is SQTIHQWPATLVQPVGSPLSLECTVEGTSNPNLYWYRQAAGRGLQLLFYSVGIGQISSEVPQNLSASRPQDRQFILSSKKLLLSDSGFYLCAWSVGGGPSEQYFGPGTRLTVT.